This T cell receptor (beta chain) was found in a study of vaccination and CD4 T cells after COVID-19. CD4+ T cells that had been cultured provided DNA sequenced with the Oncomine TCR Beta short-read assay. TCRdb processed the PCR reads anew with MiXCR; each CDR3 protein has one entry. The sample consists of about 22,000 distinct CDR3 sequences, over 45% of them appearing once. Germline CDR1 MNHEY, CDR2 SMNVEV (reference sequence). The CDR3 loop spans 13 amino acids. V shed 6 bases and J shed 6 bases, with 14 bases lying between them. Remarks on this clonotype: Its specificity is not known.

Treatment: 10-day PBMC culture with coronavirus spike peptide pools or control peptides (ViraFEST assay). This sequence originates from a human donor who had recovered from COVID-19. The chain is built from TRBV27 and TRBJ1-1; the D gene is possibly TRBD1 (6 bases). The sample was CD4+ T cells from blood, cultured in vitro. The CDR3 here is CASRTGLRAEAFF. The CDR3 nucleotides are TGTGCCAGCAGAACAGGGCTCCGGGCTGAAGCTTTCTTT.